The 25 T cell receptor beta chains below come from one sample, sequenced in a study of blood T cell repertoires in COVID-19. Clones were read by immunoSEQ multiplex PCR, and TCRdb kept only the in-frame ones, dropping some. The sample holds about 350,000 clones, about 87% seen once. The sample was peripheral blood. These receptors were obtained from a man aged 30-40 years with COVID-19, enrolled during active disease.

This chain uses TRBV18 with TRBJ2-7; the D is unclear. This CDR3 is 14 amino acids long. Germline V gene sequence: CDR1 KGHSH, CDR2 LQKENI. Trimming removed 0 bases at V and 2 bases at J, with 8 bases between. The CDR3 reads CASSPPSKTYEQYF. The CDR3, as DNA: TGTGCCAGCTCACCACCTTCTAAGACCTACGAGCAGTACTTC.

About this clone itself: This sample also contains other DNA sequences that code for the same CDR3. CDR3 DNA: TGTGCCAGTAGTATATCGGCTAGCTCCTACAATGAGCAGTTCTTC. It yields the protein CASSISASSYNEQFF. V usage is TRBV19 and J usage is TRBJ2-1; no clear D. The germline V gene encodes CDR1 LNHDA and CDR2 SQIVND (reference sequence). The CDR3 extends over 15 amino acids. V was cut by 2 bases and J by 0 bases, with 8 bases left in between. Based on the CDR3 plus reference TRBV19 and TRBJ2-1, the full variable domain is DGGITQSPKYLFRKEGQNVTLSCEQNLNHDAMYWYRQDPGQGLRLIYYSQIVNDFQKGDIAEGYSVSREKKESFPLTVTSAQKNPTAFYLCASSISASSYNEQFFGPGTRLTVL.

The rearrangement links TRBV7-9 to TRBJ2-7; tentatively, D is TRBD2 (6 bases). The V end lost 10 bases, the J end lost 3 bases, and 13 bases lay between the germline ends. Germline V gene lookup returns CDR1 SEHNR and CDR2 FQNEAQ (reference sequence). The CDR3 is 12 amino acids. The DNA for the CDR3 is TGTGCCACGGGGGAAACGGGCTACGAGCAGTACTTC. This gives the protein CATGETGYEQYF.

The chain is built from TRBV7-9 and TRBJ1-5; 8 nucleotides align to TRBD1. V lost 0 bases and J lost 2; bases outside the gene matches: 6. Looked up from germline, CDR1 is SEHNR and CDR2 is FQNEAQ (reference sequence). This CDR3 has 17 residues. In DNA form, the CDR3 reads TGTGCCAGCAGCTTAGCCCAGACAGGGGTCGGCAATCAGCCCCAGCATTTT. It translates to CASSLAQTGVGNQPQHF.

This chain joins TRBV27 and TRBJ1-1; TRBD1 matches 9 bases. V lost 5 bases to trimming and J lost 11 bases; unmatched junction nucleotides: 12. This CDR3 contains 14 residues. CDR1 and CDR2 from the germline V gene are MNHEY and SMNVEV (reference sequence). CDR3 in amino acids: CASSADRDRVLAFF. As DNA, the CDR3 is TGTGCCAGCAGTGCTGACCGGGACAGGGTATTGGCTTTCTTT.

The V gene is TRBV5-6, the J gene TRBJ1-4, with D possibly TRBD1 on 5 matching bases. From germline, CDR1 is SGHDT and CDR2 YYEEEE. The V end was cut by 5 bases, the J end by 4 bases, with 12 bases between. The CDR3 has 14 amino acids. CDR3 in DNA: TGTGCCAGCAGAGAAGGGGCTAATAATGAAAAACTGTTTTTT. It translates to CASREGANNEKLFF. Full variable domain (remainder filled in from reference TRBV5-6 and TRBJ1-4): DAGVTQSPTHLIKTRGQQVTLRCSPKSGHDTVSWYQQALGQGPQFIFQYYEEEERQRGNFPDRFSGHQFPNYSSELNVNALLLGDSALYLCASREGANNEKLFFGSGTQLSVL.

This rearrangement joins TRBV6-5 to TRBJ1-2, with D possibly TRBD1 on 6 matching bases. Per germline, CDR1 MNHEY and CDR2 SVGAGI. This CDR3 comprises 14 residues. V shed 7 bases and J shed 2 bases, with 14 bases lying between them. CDR3 sequence: CASTNRDTNYGYTF. In DNA form, the CDR3 reads TGTGCCAGCACCAACCGGGACACCAACTATGGCTACACCTTC.

The rearrangement links TRBV24-1 to TRBJ2-1, with 8 bases identical to TRBD2. V was pared by 8 bases and J by 8 bases, with 13 bases of the junction left unmatched. There are 15 residues in the CDR3. Germline V lookup: CDR1 KGHDR, CDR2 SFDVKD. The CDR3 nucleotides are TGTGCCACCATGGAGGCGGGAGGCAAACTACATGAGCAGTTCTTC. It codes for CATMEAGGKLHEQFF.

The chain combines TRBV10-1 with TRBJ2-2, with 15 nucleotides matching TRBD2. CDR3 size: 16 residues. The germline V gene encodes CDR1 WNHNN and CDR2 SYGVQD (reference sequence). Trimming removed 4 bases from V and 4 bases from J; junction bases left unmatched: 1. The CDR3 region has the DNA TGCGCCAGCAGTGGGGGACTAGCGGGGGGCACCGGGGAGCTGTTTTTT. Amino acids: CASSGGLAGGTGELFF.

The rearrangement links TRBV28 to TRBJ1-3; 8 bases map to TRBD1. This CDR3 comprises 16 residues. The J segment lost 4 bases and the V segment lost 2 bases, leaving 7 bases of the junction unmatched. CDR1 and CDR2 (germline): MDHEN, SYDVKM. CDR3 protein: CASSLRQGAIGNTIYF. In nucleotides, the CDR3 is TGTGCCAGCAGTTTAAGGCAGGGGGCAATCGGAAACACCATATATTTT.

This rearrangement joins TRBV5-1 to TRBJ2-3, with D uncertain. Trimming removed 0 bases at V and 4 bases at J, with 12 bases between. The CDR3 extends over 15 amino acids. Per the germline V gene, CDR1 is SGHRS and CDR2 is YFSETQ. The DNA for the CDR3 is TGCGCCAGCAGCTTGGGTGGTCTAGAAGCAGATACGCAGTATTTT. It yields the protein CASSLGGLEADTQYF.

The gene calls are TRBV19 and TRBJ1-2, with D possibly TRBD1 on 5 matching bases. V was cut by 6 bases and J by 6 bases, with 17 bases left in between. Germline loops: CDR1 LNHDA, CDR2 SQIVND (reference sequence). This CDR3 has 14 amino acids. The CDR3 protein is CASRRNDSPDGYTF. The CDR3 coding sequence is TGTGCCAGTAGGAGAAACGACAGCCCGGATGGCTACACCTTC.

The rearrangement joins TRBV28 to TRBJ2-7; D unclear. Per the germline V gene, CDR1 is MDHEN and CDR2 is SYDVKM. Trimming pared 3 bases from V and 6 bases from J, leaving 9 bases between. The CDR3 contains 12 residues. Here the CDR3 reads CASSLGFFEQYF. The CDR3 coding sequence is TGTGCCAGCAGTTTGGGCTTTTTCGAGCAGTACTTC.

The gene calls are TRBV7-7 and TRBJ2-1, with 15 bases identical to TRBD2. Germline V gives CDR1 SSHAT, CDR2 FNYEAQ (reference sequence). J was trimmed by 8 bases and V by 5 bases; bases with no gene match: 7. CDR3 length: 16 residues. This CDR3 is CASSRSGLAGGDEQFF. In nucleotides, the CDR3 is TGTGCCAGCAGCCGGTCGGGACTAGCGGGAGGAGATGAGCAGTTCTTC. Looking up the rest from reference TRBV7-7 and TRBJ2-1 gives the full variable domain: GAGVSQSPRYKVTKRGQDVTLRCDPISSHATLYWYQQALGQGPEFLTYFNYEAQPDKSGLPSDRFSAERPEGSISTLTIQRTEQRDSAMYRCASSRSGLAGGDEQFFGPGTRLTVL.

The chain employs TRBV7-2 and TRBJ1-2; perhaps TRBD1 as D (5 bases). There are 15 residues in the CDR3. Germline V lookup: CDR1 SGHTA, CDR2 FQGNSA. V shed 5 bases and J shed 7 bases, with 20 bases lying between them. The CDR3 DNA reads TGTGCCAGCAGCGCATGGCCCAGGGTTCTAGGTGGCTACACCTTC. The encoded protein is CASSAWPRVLGGYTF.

The chain has TRBV29-1 and TRBJ2-6, with 7 bases identical to TRBD1. The CDR3 sequence is 16 residues long. Unmatched junction bases numbered 8, after V lost 6 bases and J lost 0 bases. Germline V gene data show CDR1 as SQVTM and CDR2 as ANQGSEA. CDR3 sequence: CSVSRDSLSGANVLTF. The CDR3 DNA reads TGCAGCGTATCCCGGGACAGCCTCTCTGGGGCCAACGTCCTGACTTTC.

The J gene is TRBJ1-1, the V gene TRBV21-1; TRBD1, as called in the table, went unchecked against the DNA. TRBV21-1 is a documented pseudogene. CDR3 length: 13 amino acids. The CDR3 region is CASRSGTPEEAFF. Written as DNA, the CDR3 is TGTGCCAGCAGATCCGGGACACCTGAAGAAGCTTTCTTT.

The genes are TRBV7-8 and TRBJ1-5; possibly TRBD1 for D (6 bases). The germline V gene has CDR1 SGHVS and CDR2 FQNEAQ. V lost 7 bases and J 1 base, leaving 8 bases between the germline ends. The CDR3 length is 13 residues. The chain's CDR3 is CASTTGSNQPQHF. CDR3 sequence (DNA): TGTGCCAGCACAACAGGGAGCAATCAGCCCCAGCATTTT.

The chain has TRBV5-4 and TRBJ2-2; TRBD1 is a possible D gene (6 bases). Trimming removed 2 bases from V and 4 bases from J, with 12 bases in between. The CDR3 is made up of 15 amino acids. CDR1 is SGHNT and CDR2 is YYREEE in the germline V gene (reference sequence). The CDR3: CASSLGGRGTGELFF. DNA of the CDR3: TGTGCCAGCAGCTTAGGGGGTCGAGGCACCGGGGAGCTGTTTTTT.

The rearrangement links TRBV6-5 to TRBJ1-3, with a possible D match to TRBD1 (6 bases). V was clipped by 4 bases and J by 0 bases, with 10 bases between them. CDR3 length: 15 residues. Germline V gene data show CDR1 as MNHEY and CDR2 as SVGAGI. The CDR3 DNA reads TGTGCCAGCAGTTTCACAGGGAGCTCTGGAAACACCATATATTTT. Protein product: CASSFTGSSGNTIYF.

The V gene is TRBV4-2, the J gene TRBJ1-2, with a possible D match to TRBD1 (5 bases). Trimming left V 1 base short and J 1 base short, with 10 bases between. Germline V gives CDR1 LGHNA, CDR2 YNFKEQ. The length of the CDR3 is 15 residues. DNA for the CDR3: TGTGCCAGCAGCCAAGCGGACAACCTTAACTATGGCTACACCTTC. Translation gives CASSQADNLNYGYTF.

The V gene is TRBV3-1 (or the pseudogene TRBV3-2), the J gene TRBJ1-1; tentative D call: TRBD1 (6 bases). Per germline, CDR1 LGHDT and CDR2 YNNKEL (reference sequence). The CDR3 runs 15 residues. Trimming took off 4 bases at V and 1 base at J, with 13 bases between the two ends. The CDR3 nucleotides are TGTGCCAGCAGCCGATGGGGACACCAGAACACTGAAGCTTTCTTT. This codes for CASSRWGHQNTEAFF.

The chain's CDR3 is CASSWGGNSYNEQFF. In DNA, the CDR3 is TGTGCCAGCAGCTGGGGGGGGAACTCCTACAATGAGCAGTTCTTC. V and J are TRBV27 and TRBJ2-1, with 7 bases aligning to TRBD2. Per germline, CDR1 MNHEY and CDR2 SMNVEV (reference sequence). J lost 0 bases, V lost 6 bases, and 5 bases had no gene match. This CDR3 is 15 amino acids long.

As concerns this clone: Additional DNA sequences in this sample encode the identical CDR3. The chain employs TRBV9 and TRBJ2-7, with 8 nucleotides matching TRBD2. In germline, CDR1 is SGDLS, CDR2 YYNGEE. This CDR3 region has 15 residues. V trimming: 6 bases; J trimming: 6 bases; junction bases outside the gene matches: 14. The CDR3 nucleotides are TGTGCCAGCACCAAAGGAGCGGGAGAAGGCGGCGAGCAGTACTTC. This codes for CASTKGAGEGGEQYF. Full variable domain (missing parts from reference TRBV9 and TRBJ2-7): DSGVTQTPKHLITATGQRVTLRCSPRSGDLSVYWYQQSLDQGLQFLIQYYNGEERAKGNILERFSAQQFPDLHSELNLSSLELGDSALYFCASTKGAGEGGEQYFGPGTRLTVT.

The chain combines TRBV18 with TRBJ1-1, with 10 bases matching TRBD1. The CDR3 runs 17 residues. The V segment lost 3 bases and the J segment 0 bases; nucleotides outside the gene matches: 7. CDR1 and CDR2 from the germline V gene are KGHSH and LQKENI. DNA of the CDR3: TGTGCCAGCTCACCCCGGGACAGGGGAACAATGAACACTGAAGCTTTCTTT. As protein: CASSPRDRGTMNTEAFF.